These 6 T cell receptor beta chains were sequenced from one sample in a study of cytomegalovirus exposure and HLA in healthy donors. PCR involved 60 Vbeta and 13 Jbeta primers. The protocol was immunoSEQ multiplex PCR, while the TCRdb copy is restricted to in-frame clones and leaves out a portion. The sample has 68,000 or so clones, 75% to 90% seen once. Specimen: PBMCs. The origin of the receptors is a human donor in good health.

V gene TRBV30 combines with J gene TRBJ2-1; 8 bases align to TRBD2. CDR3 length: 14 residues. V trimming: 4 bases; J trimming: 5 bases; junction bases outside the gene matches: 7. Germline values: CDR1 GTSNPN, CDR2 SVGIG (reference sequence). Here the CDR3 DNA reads TGTGCCTGGACCCGCGGGGGGCCAAACAATGAGCAGTTCTTC. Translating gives CAWTRGGPNNEQFF.

This chain's CDR3 is CASSQGDSPLHF. In nucleotides, the CDR3 is TGCGCCAGCAGCCAAGGCGATTCACCCCTCCACTTT. The rearrangement links TRBV4-3 to TRBJ1-6; D is undetermined. The CDR3 is 12 amino acids. Germline V gene lookup returns CDR1 LGHNA and CDR2 YSLEER. V was pared by 1 base and J by 8 bases, with 3 bases between.

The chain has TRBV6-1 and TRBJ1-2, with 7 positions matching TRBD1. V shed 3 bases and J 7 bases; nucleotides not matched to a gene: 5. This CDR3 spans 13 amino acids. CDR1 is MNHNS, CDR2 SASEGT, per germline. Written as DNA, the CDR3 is TGTGCCAGCAGTGATGAGGGGGCGCTTGGCTACACCTTC. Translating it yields CASSDEGALGYTF.

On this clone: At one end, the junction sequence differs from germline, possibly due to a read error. The chain's CDR3 is CASSPVEGMGLGYGYPF. As DNA, the CDR3 is TGCGCCAGCAGCCCGGTAGAGGGAATGGGTCTTGGCTATGGCTACCCCTTC. The chain carries TRBV5-1 and TRBJ1-2, with D unresolved. CDR3 length: 17 residues. Germline loops: CDR1 SGHRS, CDR2 YFSETQ.

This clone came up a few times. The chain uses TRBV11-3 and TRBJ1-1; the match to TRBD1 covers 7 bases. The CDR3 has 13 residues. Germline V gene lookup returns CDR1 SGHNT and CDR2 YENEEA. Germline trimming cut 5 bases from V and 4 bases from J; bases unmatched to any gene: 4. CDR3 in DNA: TGTGCCAGCAGCCCCACAGGGGCCACTGAAGCTTTCTTT. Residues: CASSPTGATEAFF.

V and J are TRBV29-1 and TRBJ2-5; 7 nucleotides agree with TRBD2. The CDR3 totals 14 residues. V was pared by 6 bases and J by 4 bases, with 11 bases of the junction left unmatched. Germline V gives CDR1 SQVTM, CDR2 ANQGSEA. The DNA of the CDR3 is TGCAGCGTCCTCCGATCCGGGGGGAGAGAGACCCAGTACTTC. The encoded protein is CSVLRSGGRETQYF.